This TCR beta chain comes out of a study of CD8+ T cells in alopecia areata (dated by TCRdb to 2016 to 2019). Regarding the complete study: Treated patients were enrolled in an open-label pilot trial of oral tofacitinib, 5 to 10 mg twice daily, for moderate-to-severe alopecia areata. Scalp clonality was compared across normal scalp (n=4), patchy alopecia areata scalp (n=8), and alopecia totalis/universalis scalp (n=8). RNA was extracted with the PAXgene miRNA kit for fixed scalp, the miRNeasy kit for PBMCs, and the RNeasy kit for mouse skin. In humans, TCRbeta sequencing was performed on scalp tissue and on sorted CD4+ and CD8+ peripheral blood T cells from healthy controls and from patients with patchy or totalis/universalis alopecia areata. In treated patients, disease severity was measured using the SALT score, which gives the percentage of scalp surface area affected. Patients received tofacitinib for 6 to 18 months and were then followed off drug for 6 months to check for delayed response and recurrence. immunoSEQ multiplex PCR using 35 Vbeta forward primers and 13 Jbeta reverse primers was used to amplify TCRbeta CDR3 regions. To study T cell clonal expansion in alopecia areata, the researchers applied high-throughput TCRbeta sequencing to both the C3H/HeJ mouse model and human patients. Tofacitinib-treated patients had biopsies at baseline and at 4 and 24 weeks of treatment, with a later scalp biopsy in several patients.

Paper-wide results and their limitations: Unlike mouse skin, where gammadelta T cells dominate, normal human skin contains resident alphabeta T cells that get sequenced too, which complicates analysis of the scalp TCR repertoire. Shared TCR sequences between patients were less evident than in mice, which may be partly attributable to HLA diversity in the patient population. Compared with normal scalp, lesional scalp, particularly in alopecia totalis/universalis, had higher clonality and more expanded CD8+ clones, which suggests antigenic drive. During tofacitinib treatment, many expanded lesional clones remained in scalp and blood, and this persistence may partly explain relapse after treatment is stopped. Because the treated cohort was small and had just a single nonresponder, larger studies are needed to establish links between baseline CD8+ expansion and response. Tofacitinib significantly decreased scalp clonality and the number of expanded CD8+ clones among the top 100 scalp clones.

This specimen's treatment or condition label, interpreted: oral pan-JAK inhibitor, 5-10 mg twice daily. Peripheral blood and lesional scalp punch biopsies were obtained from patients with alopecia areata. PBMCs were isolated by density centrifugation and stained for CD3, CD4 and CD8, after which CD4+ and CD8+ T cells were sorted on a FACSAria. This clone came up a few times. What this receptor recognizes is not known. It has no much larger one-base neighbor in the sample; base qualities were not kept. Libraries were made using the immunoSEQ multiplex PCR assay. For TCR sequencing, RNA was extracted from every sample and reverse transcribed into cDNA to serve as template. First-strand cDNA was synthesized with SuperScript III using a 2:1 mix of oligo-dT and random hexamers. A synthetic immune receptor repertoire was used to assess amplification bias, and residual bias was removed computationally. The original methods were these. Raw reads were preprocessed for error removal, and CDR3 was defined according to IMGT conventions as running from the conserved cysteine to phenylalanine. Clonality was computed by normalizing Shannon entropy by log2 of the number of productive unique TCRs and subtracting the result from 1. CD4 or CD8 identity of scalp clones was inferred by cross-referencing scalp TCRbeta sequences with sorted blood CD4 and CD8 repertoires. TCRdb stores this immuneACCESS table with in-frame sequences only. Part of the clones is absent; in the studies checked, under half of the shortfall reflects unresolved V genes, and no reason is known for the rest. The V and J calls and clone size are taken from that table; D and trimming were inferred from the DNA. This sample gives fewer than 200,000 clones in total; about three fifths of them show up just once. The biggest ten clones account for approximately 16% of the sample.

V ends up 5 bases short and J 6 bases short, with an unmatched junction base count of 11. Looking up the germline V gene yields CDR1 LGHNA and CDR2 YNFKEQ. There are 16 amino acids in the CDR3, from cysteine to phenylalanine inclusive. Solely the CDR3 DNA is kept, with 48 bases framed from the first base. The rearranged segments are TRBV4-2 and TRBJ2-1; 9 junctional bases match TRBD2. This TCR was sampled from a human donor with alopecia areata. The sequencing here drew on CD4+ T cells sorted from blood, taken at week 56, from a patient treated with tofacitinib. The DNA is TGTGCCAGCAGCTGGCGAGGAAGCGGGGGGATCAATGAGCAGTTCTTC. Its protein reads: CASSWRGSGGINEQFF.